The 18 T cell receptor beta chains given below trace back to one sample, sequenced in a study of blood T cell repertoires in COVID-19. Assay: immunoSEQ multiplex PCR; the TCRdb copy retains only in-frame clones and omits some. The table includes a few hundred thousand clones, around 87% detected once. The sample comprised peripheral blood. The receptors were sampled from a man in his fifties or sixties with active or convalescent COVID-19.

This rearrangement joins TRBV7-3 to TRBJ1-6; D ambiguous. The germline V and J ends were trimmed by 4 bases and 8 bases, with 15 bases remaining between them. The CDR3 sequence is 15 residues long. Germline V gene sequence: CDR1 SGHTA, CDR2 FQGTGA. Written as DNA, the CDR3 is TGTGCCAGCAGCTCTCAATCAGGAGGCTATTCACCCCTCCACTTT. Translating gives CASSSQSGGYSPLHF.

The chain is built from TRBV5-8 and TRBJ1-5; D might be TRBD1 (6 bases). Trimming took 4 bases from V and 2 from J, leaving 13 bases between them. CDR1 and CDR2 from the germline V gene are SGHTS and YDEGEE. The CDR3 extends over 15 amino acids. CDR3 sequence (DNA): TGTGCCAGCAGCCACAGCTACAGGGGCAATCAGCCCCAGCATTTT. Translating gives CASSHSYRGNQPQHF.

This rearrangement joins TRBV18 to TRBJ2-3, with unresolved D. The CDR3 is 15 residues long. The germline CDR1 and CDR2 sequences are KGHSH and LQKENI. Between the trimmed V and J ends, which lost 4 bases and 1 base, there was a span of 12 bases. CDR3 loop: CASSLTAAGTDTQYF. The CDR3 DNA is TGTGCCAGCTCACTAACGGCGGCAGGCACAGATACGCAGTATTTT.

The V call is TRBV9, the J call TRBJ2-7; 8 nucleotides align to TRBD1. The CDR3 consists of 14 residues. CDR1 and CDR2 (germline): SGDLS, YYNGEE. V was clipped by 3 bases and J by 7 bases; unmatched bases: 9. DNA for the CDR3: TGTGCCAGCAGCGCCGGGACAGGTCTGCGAGAGCAGTACTTC. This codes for CASSAGTGLREQYF.

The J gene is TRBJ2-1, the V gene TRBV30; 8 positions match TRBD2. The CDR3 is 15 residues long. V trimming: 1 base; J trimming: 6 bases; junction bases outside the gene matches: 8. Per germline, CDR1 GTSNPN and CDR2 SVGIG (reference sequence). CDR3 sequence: CAWSEGTRSGNEQFF. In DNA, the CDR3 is TGTGCCTGGAGTGAAGGGACTAGATCTGGCAATGAGCAGTTCTTC.

CDR3 protein: CASSSTGANTGELFF. The CDR3 region has the DNA TGTGCCAGCAGCTCGACAGGAGCGAACACCGGGGAGCTGTTTTTT. J is TRBJ2-2 and V is TRBV7-2, with a tentative D call TRBD1 (6 bases). The CDR3 totals 15 residues. Between the trimmed V and J ends, which lost 4 bases and 0 bases, there was a span of 9 bases. CDR1 and CDR2 (germline): SGHTA, FQGNSA.

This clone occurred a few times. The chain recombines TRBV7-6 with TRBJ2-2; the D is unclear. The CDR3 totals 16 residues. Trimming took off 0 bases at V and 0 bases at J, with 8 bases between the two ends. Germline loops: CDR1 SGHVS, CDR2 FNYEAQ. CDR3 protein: CASSLAGRTNTGELFF. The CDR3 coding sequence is TGTGCCAGCAGCTTAGCGGGCAGGACGAACACCGGGGAGCTGTTTTTT.

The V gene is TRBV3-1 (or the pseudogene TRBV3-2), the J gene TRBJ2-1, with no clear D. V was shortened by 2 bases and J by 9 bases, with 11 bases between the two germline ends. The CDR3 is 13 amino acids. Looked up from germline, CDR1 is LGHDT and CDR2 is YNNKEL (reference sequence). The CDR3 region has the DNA TGTGCCAGCAGCCAATTGGTCTCTAGTGAGCAGTTCTTC. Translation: CASSQLVSSEQFF.

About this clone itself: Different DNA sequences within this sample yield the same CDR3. The CDR3 loop reads CAWSRGNYGYTF. The CDR3 DNA reads as TGTGCCTGGAGCAGGGGAAACTATGGCTACACCTTC. V is TRBV30 and J is TRBJ1-2, with D possibly being TRBD1 (6 bases). V lost 3 bases, J lost 2 bases, and 7 bases lay in between. The CDR3 has 12 amino acids. CDR1 and CDR2 from the germline V gene are GTSNPN and SVGIG (reference sequence).

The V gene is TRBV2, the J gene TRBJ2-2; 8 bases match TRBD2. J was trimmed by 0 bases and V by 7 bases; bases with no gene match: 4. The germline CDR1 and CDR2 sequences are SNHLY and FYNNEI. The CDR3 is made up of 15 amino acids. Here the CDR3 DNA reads TGTGCCAGCACCCCGGGACTAGCGAACACCGGGGAGCTGTTTTTT. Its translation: CASTPGLANTGELFF.

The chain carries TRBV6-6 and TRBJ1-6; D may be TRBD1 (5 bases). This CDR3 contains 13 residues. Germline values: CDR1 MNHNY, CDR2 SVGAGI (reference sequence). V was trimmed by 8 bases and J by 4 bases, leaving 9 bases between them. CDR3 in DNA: TGTGCCAGCTTGGACACGTATAATTCACCCCTCCACTTT. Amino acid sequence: CASLDTYNSPLHF.

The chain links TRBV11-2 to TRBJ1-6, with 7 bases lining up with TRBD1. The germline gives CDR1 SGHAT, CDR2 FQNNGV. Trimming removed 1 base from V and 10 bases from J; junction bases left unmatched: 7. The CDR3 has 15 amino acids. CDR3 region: CASSLVARGSSPLHF. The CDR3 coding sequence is TGTGCCAGCAGCTTAGTTGCCAGGGGGAGCTCACCCCTCCACTTT.

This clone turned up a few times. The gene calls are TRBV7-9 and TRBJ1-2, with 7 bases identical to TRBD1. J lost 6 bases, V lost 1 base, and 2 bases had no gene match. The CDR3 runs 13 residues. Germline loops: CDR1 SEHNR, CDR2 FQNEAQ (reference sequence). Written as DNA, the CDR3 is TGTGCCAGCAGCTTAGGAACAGGGGATGGCTACACCTTC. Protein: CASSLGTGDGYTF.

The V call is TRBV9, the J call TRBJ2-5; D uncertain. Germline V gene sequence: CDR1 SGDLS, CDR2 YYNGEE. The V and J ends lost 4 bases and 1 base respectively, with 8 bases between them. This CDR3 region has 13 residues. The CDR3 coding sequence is TGTGCCAGCAGCCCCCCCAGCCAAGAGACCCAGTACTTC. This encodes CASSPPSQETQYF.

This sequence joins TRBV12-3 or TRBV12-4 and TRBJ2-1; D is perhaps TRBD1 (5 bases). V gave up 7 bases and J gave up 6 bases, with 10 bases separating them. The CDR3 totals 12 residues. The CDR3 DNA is TGTGCCAGCACCGCCGACAGCAATGAGCAGTTCTTC. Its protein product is CASTADSNEQFF.

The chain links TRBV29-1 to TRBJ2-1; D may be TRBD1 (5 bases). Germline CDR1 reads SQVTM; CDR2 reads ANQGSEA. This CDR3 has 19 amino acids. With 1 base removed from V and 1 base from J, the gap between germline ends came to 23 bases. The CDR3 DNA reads TGCAGCGTTGAAGGGGTGTTAGCAGACAGTAGTTTTTCCTACAATGAGCAGTTCTTC. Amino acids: CSVEGVLADSSFSYNEQFF.

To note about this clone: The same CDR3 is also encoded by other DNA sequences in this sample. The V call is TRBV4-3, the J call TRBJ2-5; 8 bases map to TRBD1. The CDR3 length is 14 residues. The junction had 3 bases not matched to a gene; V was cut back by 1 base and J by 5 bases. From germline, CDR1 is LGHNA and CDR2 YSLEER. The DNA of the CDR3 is TGCGCCAGCAGCCAAGGACAGGGGCGGGAGACCCAGTACTTC. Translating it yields CASSQGQGRETQYF.

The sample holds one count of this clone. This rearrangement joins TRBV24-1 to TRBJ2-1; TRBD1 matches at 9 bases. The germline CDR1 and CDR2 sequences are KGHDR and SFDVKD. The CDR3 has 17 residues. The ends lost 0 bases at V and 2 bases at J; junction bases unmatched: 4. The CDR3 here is CATSDLGGQGTYNEQFF. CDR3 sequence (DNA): TGTGCCACCAGTGATTTGGGGGGACAGGGAACCTACAATGAGCAGTTCTTC.